This is a list of T cell receptor beta chains from one sample in a study of T cell responses to AZD1222 COVID-19 vaccine. Clones were read by immunoSEQ multiplex PCR, and TCRdb kept only the in-frame ones, dropping some. Among 90,000 to 150,000 clones listed, roughly 88% were seen once. Sequences were derived from peripheral blood, sampled on day 0 of AZD1222 vaccination. Receptor source: an adult in good health. The CDR3 runs from the conserved cysteine through the conserved F or W. For some rows the clone size is stated as once, few or many, or as a class when expanded; others skip it.

abundance: .
j_gene: TRBJ1-3
v_gene: TRBV5-1
CDR3aa: CASSSSTGGGNTIYF

abundance: .
j_gene: TRBJ1-2
v_gene: TRBV19
CDR3aa: CASTKSLEDRSNYGYTF

abundance: once
j_gene: TRBJ2-4
v_gene: TRBV4-2
CDR3aa: CASSPSRRGYIQYF

abundance: .
j_gene: TRBJ1-2
v_gene: TRBV19
CDR3aa: CASRNLDSSYTF

abundance: .
j_gene: TRBJ1-4
v_gene: TRBV11-2
CDR3aa: CASTERGPLFF

abundance: .
j_gene: TRBJ1-1
v_gene: TRBV4-2
CDR3aa: CASSQEGGREAFF

abundance: .
j_gene: TRBJ1-3
v_gene: TRBV5-6
CDR3aa: CASSSDRVFGNTIYF

abundance: .
j_gene: TRBJ2-7
v_gene: TRBV18
CDR3aa: CASSRPGQTYEQYF

abundance: .
j_gene: TRBJ1-1
v_gene: TRBV7-8
CDR3aa: CASSLSQGNTEAFF

abundance: .
j_gene: TRBJ2-7
v_gene: TRBV7-8
CDR3aa: CASSRSDGGPYEQYF

abundance: .
j_gene: TRBJ1-2
v_gene: TRBV2
CDR3aa: CASSGGTSYGYTF

abundance: .
j_gene: TRBJ2-2
v_gene: TRBV9
CDR3aa: CASSDRDTGELFF

abundance: .
j_gene: TRBJ1-2
v_gene: TRBV10-3
CDR3aa: CAISWTGGGYTF

abundance: .
j_gene: TRBJ2-7
v_gene: TRBV4-1
CDR3aa: CASSQDWGPNYEQYF

abundance: .
j_gene: TRBJ2-2
v_gene: TRBV21-1
CDR3aa: CAGPPPGQGMNTGELFF

abundance: .
j_gene: TRBJ1-6
v_gene: TRBV28
CDR3aa: CASKLGTGYNSPLHF

abundance: .
j_gene: TRBJ1-1
v_gene: TRBV7-8
CDR3aa: CASSSAGGTEAFF

abundance: .
j_gene: TRBJ2-3
v_gene: TRBV19
CDR3aa: CASSPLSSTDTQYF

abundance: .
j_gene: TRBJ2-3
v_gene: TRBV4-3
CDR3aa: CASSQEVGLAEADTQYF

abundance: .
j_gene: TRBJ1-5
v_gene: TRBV6-5
CDR3aa: CASRPRDRANQPQHF

abundance: .
j_gene: TRBJ1-4
v_gene: TRBV4-1
CDR3aa: CASSQEGHGFGEKLFF

abundance: .
j_gene: TRBJ2-5
v_gene: TRBV5-5
CDR3aa: CASSFGLAYQETQYF

abundance: .
j_gene: TRBJ1-2
v_gene: TRBV6-5
CDR3aa: CASRTPGQGLYGYTF

abundance: .
j_gene: TRBJ1-5
v_gene: TRBV19
CDR3aa: CASSMQGRNQPQHF

abundance: once
j_gene: TRBJ2-3
v_gene: TRBV6-2/TRBV6-3
CDR3aa: CASSYSKSLYRGTDTQYF

abundance: .
j_gene: TRBJ2-5
v_gene: TRBV7-8
CDR3aa: CASSLPGKRGGLQETQYF

abundance: .
j_gene: TRBJ1-2
v_gene: TRBV12-5
CDR3aa: CASGTTGGTYGYTF

abundance: .
j_gene: TRBJ1-2
v_gene: TRBV18
CDR3aa: CASSPPSVHGYTF

abundance: .
j_gene: TRBJ1-2
v_gene: TRBV5-1
CDR3aa: CASSFGTGASGGYTF

abundance: .
j_gene: TRBJ1-5
v_gene: TRBV15
CDR3aa: CATSRDWGQGEYSNQPQHF

abundance: .
j_gene: TRBJ1-5
v_gene: TRBV21-1
CDR3aa: CASSIPGSNQPQHF

abundance: .
j_gene: TRBJ1-2
v_gene: TRBV5-1
CDR3aa: CASSLVAAAGYGYTF

abundance: .
j_gene: TRBJ2-7
v_gene: TRBV5-1
CDR3aa: CASSLTSDYEQYF

abundance: .
j_gene: TRBJ2-5
v_gene: TRBV18
CDR3aa: CASSRQTGETQYF

abundance: .
j_gene: TRBJ2-5
v_gene: TRBV19
CDR3aa: CATQGQGGIRETQYF

abundance: .
j_gene: TRBJ2-1
v_gene: TRBV7-3
CDR3aa: CASSSPPGSGGLSSYNEQFF

abundance: .
j_gene: TRBJ1-1
v_gene: TRBV11-3
CDR3aa: CASSLGGEGEAFF

abundance: once
j_gene: TRBJ1-2
v_gene: TRBV14
CDR3aa: CASSQEWYYGYTF

abundance: .
j_gene: TRBJ1-1
v_gene: TRBV5-6
CDR3aa: CASSLVPVEAFF

abundance: .
j_gene: TRBJ2-7
v_gene: TRBV14
CDR3aa: CASSQEGQGLSYEQYF

abundance: .
j_gene: TRBJ2-1
v_gene: TRBV20-1
CDR3aa: CSARENGEFF

abundance: .
j_gene: TRBJ2-1
v_gene: TRBV9
CDR3aa: CASSVGTLGKNEQFF

abundance: .
j_gene: TRBJ1-1
v_gene: TRBV9
CDR3aa: CASSVGPGNMNTEAFF

abundance: .
j_gene: TRBJ2-3
v_gene: TRBV12-3/TRBV12-4
CDR3aa: CASSFLRDTQYF

abundance: .
j_gene: TRBJ2-7
v_gene: TRBV5-4
CDR3aa: CASSLGSGPYEQYF

abundance: .
j_gene: TRBJ1-3
v_gene: TRBV4-2
CDR3aa: CASSRESGRDYSGNTIYF

abundance: .
j_gene: TRBJ1-4
v_gene: TRBV23-1
CDR3aa: CASSHSIRDSQSTNEKLFF

abundance: .
j_gene: TRBJ1-2
v_gene: TRBV5-8
CDR3aa: CASSLRTGNGYTF